Listed below are T cell receptor beta chains from one sample, sequenced in a study of cytomegalovirus exposure and HLA in healthy donors. Some clones are missing from TCRdb's copy, which holds only in-frame ones; the method was immunoSEQ multiplex PCR. The sample includes roughly 56,000 clones, roughly four fifths seen only once; the top ten take roughly 2.5%. The sequenced sample was PBMCs. These receptors were collected from a boy aged 5-17 years in good health and CMV-seropositive. Both conserved end residues are part of each CDR3. The order of the fields is J gene, V gene, CDR3 protein.

>TRBJ2-2|TRBV4-2
CASSQDTEGRRLFF
>TRBJ2-1|TRBV5-4
CASSLAGTSTANEQFF
>TRBJ2-3|TRBV25-1
CASSGQGTDTQYF
>TRBJ2-1|TRBV7-9
CASSLVHGAYNEQFF
>TRBJ1-5|TRBV5-6
CASSEGGLGQPQHF
>TRBJ1-1|TRBV4-2
CASSQTQGVGEAFF
>TRBJ2-2|TRBV29-1
CSVEDPWDTSTGELFF
>TRBJ2-7|TRBV18
CASSPVPGTGSEQYF
>TRBJ2-1|TRBV2
CASIGAEQFF
>TRBJ2-1|TRBV5-1
CASSLWSGGGFYNEQFF
>TRBJ1-6|TRBV6-5
CASSYTGLFLSPLHF
>TRBJ1-1|TRBV18
CASSPPGTENTEAFF
>TRBJ2-7|TRBV11-2
CASSSLSYEQYF
>TRBJ2-7|TRBV2
CATVQVMDLGEQYF
>TRBJ1-2|TRBV7-2
CASSFGQGDGYTF
>TRBJ1-5|TRBV19
CASSTGQGEQPQHF
>TRBJ2-5|TRBV11-3
CASSRGGEAQYF
>TRBJ1-5|TRBV5-5
CASSLGSPRQPQHF
>TRBJ2-2|TRBV12-5
CASGPWTTGEGELFF
>TRBJ2-5|TRBV11-3
CASSLGGGTQYF
>TRBJ1-2|TRBV5-1
CASVGKTGGYTF
>TRBJ2-1|TRBV7-3
CASSPSGGSYNEQFF
>TRBJ1-6|TRBV7-8
CASSPAPRGSREQGALHF
>TRBJ2-5|TRBV7-9
CASSLAGVEETQYF
>TRBJ2-7|TRBV4-1
CASSQEGVGDRVLEQYF
>TRBJ1-5|TRBV6-1
CASSVLWTGGAGVSNQPQHF
>TRBJ1-3|TRBV7-2
CASSPQGAGNTIYF
>TRBJ1-1|TRBV2
CASRQTANTEAFF
>TRBJ1-1|TRBV4-1
CASSQVPEKLDTEAFF
>TRBJ1-2|TRBV7-9
CASSQTDNYGYTF
>TRBJ1-1|TRBV4-1
CASSRAPLRNTEAFF
>TRBJ2-5|TRBV12-5
CASGLTRDRGFTETQYF
>TRBJ1-1|TRBV2
CASITGTMNTEAFF
>TRBJ2-1|TRBV7-9
CASSSLAGGYTYNEQFF
>TRBJ1-6|TRBV5-6
CASSSRDRGLRSPLHF
>TRBJ2-1|TRBV7-8
CASRLTGGPTIEQFF
>TRBJ2-2|TRBV4-1
CASSLTGSSGELFF
>TRBJ2-7|TRBV7-2
CASSLGLVRDEQYF
>TRBJ2-7|TRBV9
CASALGGGRTYEQYF
>TRBJ1-1|TRBV7-9
CASSRGPVGNTEAFF
>TRBJ2-5|TRBV5-6
CASSLDRETQYF
>TRBJ1-5|TRBV2
CASGGRGSEQPQHF
>TRBJ1-5|TRBV5-5
CASIGQGGSNQPQHF
>TRBJ2-2|TRBV7-3
CASSRGGDAGELFF
>TRBJ2-2|TRBV6-1
CAVKTPGTGELFF
>TRBJ1-6|TRBV27
CASREDINSPLHF
>TRBJ2-5|TRBV7-9
CASSSPGGWQETQYF
>TRBJ2-3|TRBV5-6
CASSSAGTSRTDTQYF
>TRBJ1-6|TRBV6-5
CATGDYNSPLHF
>TRBJ2-2|TRBV5-4
CATSPEGERGTGELFF
>TRBJ2-5|TRBV5-8
CASGGTSGRFWYF
>TRBJ2-7|TRBV6-5
CASSYRGTQYF
>NA|TRBV11-2
CASSFPAGAYEQYF
>TRBJ2-7|TRBV4-1
CASSQEAGSWGEQYF
>TRBJ1-2|TRBV5-1
CASSLGQGARGYTF
>TRBJ1-5|TRBV7-2
CASSPRDRGAQPQHF